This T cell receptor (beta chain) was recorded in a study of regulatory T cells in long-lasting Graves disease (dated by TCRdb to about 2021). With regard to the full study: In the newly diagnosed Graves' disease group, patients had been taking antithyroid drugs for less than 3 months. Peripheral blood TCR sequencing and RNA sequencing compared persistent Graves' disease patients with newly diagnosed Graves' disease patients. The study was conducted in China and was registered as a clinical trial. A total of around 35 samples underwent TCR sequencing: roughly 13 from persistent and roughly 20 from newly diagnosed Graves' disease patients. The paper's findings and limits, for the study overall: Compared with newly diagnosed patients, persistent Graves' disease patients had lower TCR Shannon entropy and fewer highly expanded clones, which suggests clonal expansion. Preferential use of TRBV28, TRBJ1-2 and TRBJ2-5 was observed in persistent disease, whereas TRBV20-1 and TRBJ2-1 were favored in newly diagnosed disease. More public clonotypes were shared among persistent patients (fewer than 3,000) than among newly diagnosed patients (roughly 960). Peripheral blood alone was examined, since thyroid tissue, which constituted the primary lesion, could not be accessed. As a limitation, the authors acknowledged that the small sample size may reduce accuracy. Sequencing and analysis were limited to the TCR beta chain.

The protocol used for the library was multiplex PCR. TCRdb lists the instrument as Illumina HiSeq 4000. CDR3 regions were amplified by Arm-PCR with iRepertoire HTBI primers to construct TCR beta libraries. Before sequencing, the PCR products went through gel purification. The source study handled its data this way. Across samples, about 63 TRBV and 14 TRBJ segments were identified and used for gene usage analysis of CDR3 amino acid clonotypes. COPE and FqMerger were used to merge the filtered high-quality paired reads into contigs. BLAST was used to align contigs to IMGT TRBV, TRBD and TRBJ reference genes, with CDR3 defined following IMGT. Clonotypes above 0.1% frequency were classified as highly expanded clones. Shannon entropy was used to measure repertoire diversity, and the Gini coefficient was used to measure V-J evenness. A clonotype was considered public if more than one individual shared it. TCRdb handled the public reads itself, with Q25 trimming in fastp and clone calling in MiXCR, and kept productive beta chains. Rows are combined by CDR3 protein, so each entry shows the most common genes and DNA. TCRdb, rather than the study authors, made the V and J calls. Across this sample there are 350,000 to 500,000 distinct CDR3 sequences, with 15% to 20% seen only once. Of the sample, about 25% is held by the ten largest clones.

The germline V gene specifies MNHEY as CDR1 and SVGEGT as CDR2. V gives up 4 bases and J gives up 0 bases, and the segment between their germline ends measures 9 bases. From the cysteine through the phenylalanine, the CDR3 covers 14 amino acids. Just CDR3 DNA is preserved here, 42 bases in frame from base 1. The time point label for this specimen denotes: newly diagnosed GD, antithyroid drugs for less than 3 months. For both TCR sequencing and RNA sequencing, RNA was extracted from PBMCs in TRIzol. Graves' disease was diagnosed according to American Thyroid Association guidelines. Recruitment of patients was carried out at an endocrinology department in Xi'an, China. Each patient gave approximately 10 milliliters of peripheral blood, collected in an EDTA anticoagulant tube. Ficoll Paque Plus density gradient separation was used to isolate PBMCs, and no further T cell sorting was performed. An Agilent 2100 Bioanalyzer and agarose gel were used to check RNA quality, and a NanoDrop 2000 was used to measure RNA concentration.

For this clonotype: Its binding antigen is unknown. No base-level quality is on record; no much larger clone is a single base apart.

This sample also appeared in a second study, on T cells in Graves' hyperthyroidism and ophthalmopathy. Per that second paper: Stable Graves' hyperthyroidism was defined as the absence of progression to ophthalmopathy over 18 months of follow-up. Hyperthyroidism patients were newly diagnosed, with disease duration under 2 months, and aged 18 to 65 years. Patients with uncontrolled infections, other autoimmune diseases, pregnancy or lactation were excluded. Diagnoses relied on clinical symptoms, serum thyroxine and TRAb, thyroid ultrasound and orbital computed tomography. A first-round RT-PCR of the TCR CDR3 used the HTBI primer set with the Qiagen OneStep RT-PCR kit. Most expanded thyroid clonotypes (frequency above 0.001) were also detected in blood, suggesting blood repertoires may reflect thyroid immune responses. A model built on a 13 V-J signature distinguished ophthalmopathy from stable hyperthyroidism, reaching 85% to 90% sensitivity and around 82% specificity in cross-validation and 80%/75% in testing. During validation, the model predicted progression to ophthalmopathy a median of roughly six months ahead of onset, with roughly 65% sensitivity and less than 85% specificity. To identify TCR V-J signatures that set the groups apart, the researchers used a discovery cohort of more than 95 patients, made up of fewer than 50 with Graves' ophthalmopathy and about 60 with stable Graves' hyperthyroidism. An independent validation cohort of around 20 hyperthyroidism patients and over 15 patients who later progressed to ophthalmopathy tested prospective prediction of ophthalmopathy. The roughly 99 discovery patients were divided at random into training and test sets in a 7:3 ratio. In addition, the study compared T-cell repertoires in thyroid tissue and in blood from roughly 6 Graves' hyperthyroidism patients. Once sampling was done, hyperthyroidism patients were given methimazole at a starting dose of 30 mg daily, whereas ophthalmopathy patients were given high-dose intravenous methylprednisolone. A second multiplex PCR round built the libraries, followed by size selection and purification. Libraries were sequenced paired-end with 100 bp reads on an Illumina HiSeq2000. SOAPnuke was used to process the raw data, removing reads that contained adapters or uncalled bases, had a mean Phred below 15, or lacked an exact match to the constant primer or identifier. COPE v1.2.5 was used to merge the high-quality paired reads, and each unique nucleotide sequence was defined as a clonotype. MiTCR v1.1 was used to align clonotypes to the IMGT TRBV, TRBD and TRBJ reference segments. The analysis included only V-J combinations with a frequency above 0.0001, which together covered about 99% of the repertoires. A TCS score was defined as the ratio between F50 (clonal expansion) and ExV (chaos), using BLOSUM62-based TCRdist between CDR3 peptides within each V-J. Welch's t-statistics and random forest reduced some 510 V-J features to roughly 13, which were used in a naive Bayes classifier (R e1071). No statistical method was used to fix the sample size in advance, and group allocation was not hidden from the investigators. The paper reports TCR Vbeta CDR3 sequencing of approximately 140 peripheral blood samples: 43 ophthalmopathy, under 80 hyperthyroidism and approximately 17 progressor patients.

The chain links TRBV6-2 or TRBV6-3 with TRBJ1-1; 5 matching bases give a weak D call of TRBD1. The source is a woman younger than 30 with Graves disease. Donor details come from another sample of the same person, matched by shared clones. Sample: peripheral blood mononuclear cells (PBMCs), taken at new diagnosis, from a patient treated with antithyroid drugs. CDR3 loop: CASSSGEVNTEAFF. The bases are TGTGCCAGCAGTTCGGGGGAAGTGAACACTGAAGCTTTCTTT.